Shown below are 30 T cell receptor beta chains from a single sample sequenced in a study of OX40 agonist ivuxolimab in advanced cancers. Libraries were prepared by immunoSEQ multiplex PCR; TCRdb keeps only in-frame clonotypes and omits some of them. The sample holds around 25,000 clones, roughly 84% seen once. The sample in question was CD4+ or CD8+ T cells sorted from blood, obtained in a trial of the OX40 agonist ivuxolimab. All receptors come from an adult with an advanced solid tumor such as melanoma, head and neck, liver or kidney cancer.

The chain is built from TRBV7-9 and TRBJ2-2; D uncertain. This CDR3 spans 16 amino acids. From germline, CDR1 is SEHNR and CDR2 FQNEAQ (reference sequence). Trimming took 5 bases from V and 6 from J, leaving 19 bases between them. The CDR3 DNA reads TGTGCCAGCAGCCACGTTCCGGGTTGGGTGGCCGGGGAGCTGTTTTTT. The encoded protein is CASSHVPGWVAGELFF.

The gene calls are TRBV7-2 and TRBJ1-2, with 7 bases fitting TRBD1. The junction had 4 bases not matched to a gene; V was cut back by 5 bases and J by 1 base. Germline lookup yields CDR1 SGHTA and CDR2 FQGNSA. This CDR3 has 14 residues. In DNA, the CDR3 is TGTGCCAGCAGCCGGGACAGTAGTAACTATGGCTACACCTTC. The encoded protein is CASSRDSSNYGYTF.

The J gene is TRBJ2-2, the V gene TRBV15; 7 bases are shared with TRBD1. The ends lost 0 bases at V and 2 bases at J; junction bases unmatched: 6. Germline assignment: CDR1 LNHNV and CDR2 YYDKDF (reference sequence). The CDR3 is 17 residues long. CDR3: CATSRDIGTVNTGELFF. For the CDR3, the DNA is TGTGCCACCAGCAGAGATATCGGGACAGTTAACACCGGGGAGCTGTTTTTT.

This CDR3 reads CASSIFGRNNSPLHF. CDR3 nucleotides: TGTGCCAGTAGTATATTTGGGCGAAATAATTCACCCCTCCACTTT. The chain employs TRBV19 and TRBJ1-6; D remains unclear. Trimming took off 2 bases at V and 5 bases at J, with 10 bases between the two ends. The CDR3 extends over 15 amino acids. From germline, CDR1 is LNHDA and CDR2 SQIVND (reference sequence). Full variable domain (missing parts from reference TRBV19 and TRBJ1-6): DGGITQSPKYLFRKEGQNVTLSCEQNLNHDAMYWYRQDPGQGLRLIYYSQIVNDFQKGDIAEGYSVSREKKESFPLTVTSAQKNPTAFYLCASSIFGRNNSPLHFGNGTRLTVT.

V and J are TRBV10-3 and TRBJ2-5; TRBD1 aligns across 10 bases. The V gene end was trimmed by 9 bases and the J gene end by 5 bases; junction bases not matched to a gene: 12. The CDR3 extends over 15 amino acids. From germline, CDR1 is ENHRY and CDR2 SYGVKD. CDR3 region: CAINAGQGGRETQYF. The CDR3 DNA is TGTGCCATAAACGCCGGACAGGGGGGGAGGGAGACCCAGTACTTC.

The rearrangement links TRBV6-5 to TRBJ1-5; D remains unclear. The CDR3 has 13 residues. V dropped 2 bases and J dropped 3 bases, with 5 bases sitting between them. The germline gives CDR1 MNHEY, CDR2 SVGAGI. CDR3: CASSYSNNQPQHF. Here the CDR3 DNA reads TGTGCCAGCAGTTACAGTAACAATCAGCCCCAGCATTTT.

V gene TRBV18 combines with J gene TRBJ1-1; no clear D gene. The germline V gene encodes CDR1 KGHSH and CDR2 LQKENI. This CDR3 spans 15 amino acids. V gave up 1 base and J gave up 1 base, with 10 bases separating them. CDR3 sequence (DNA): TGTGCCAGCTCACCACGGTTAAAGGGGAACACTGAAGCTTTCTTT. This translates into CASSPRLKGNTEAFF.

The chain joins TRBV7-3 to TRBJ2-2; D is perhaps TRBD2 (6 bases). Germline lookup yields CDR1 SGHTA and CDR2 FQGTGA. V was cut by 6 bases and J by 1 base, with 15 bases left in between. The CDR3 is made up of 16 amino acids. The CDR3 protein is CASSSLGSKNTGELFF. CDR3 DNA sequence: TGTGCCAGCAGTTCCCTCGGGAGTAAGAACACCGGGGAGCTGTTTTTT.

The chain uses TRBV29-1 and TRBJ2-2; unclear D gene. Between the trimmed V and J ends, which lost 4 bases and 6 bases, there was a span of 9 bases. The CDR3 loop spans 12 amino acids. Germline CDR1 and CDR2: SQVTM and ANQGSEA. The chain's CDR3 is CSVAVVPGELFF. In DNA, the CDR3 is TGCAGCGTTGCGGTAGTCCCCGGGGAGCTGTTTTTT.

V usage is TRBV5-5 and J usage is TRBJ2-3; D may be TRBD1 or TRBD2 (5 bases each). CDR3 length: 15 amino acids. Germline CDR1 SGHKS, CDR2 YYEKEE (reference sequence). V lost 3 bases, J lost 4 bases, and 15 bases lay in between. The CDR3 DNA sequence: TGTGCCAGCAGCTGGTCGGCCCTGGGGGCAGATACGCAGTATTTT. It codes for CASSWSALGADTQYF.

The chain couples TRBV5-5 to TRBJ2-2, with D perhaps matching TRBD1 (6 bases). Trimming shortened V by 1 base and J by 4 bases, and 11 bases separated the two germline ends. The germline V gene encodes CDR1 SGHKS and CDR2 YYEKEE (reference sequence). This CDR3 has 15 residues. The CDR3 sequence is CASSLSGTLTGELFF. The DNA of the CDR3 is TGTGCCAGCAGCTTGTCCGGGACACTCACCGGGGAGCTGTTTTTT.

The chain combines TRBV2 with TRBJ1-1; no firm D call. V dropped 5 bases and J dropped 4 bases, with 11 bases sitting between them. The CDR3 covers 13 residues. Germline assignment: CDR1 SNHLY and CDR2 FYNNEI. The CDR3 protein is CASSPRMGTEAFF. The CDR3 DNA reads TGTGCCAGCAGTCCCCGAATGGGCACTGAAGCTTTCTTT.

The J gene is TRBJ2-7, the V gene TRBV13; no clear D gene. V shed 4 bases and J shed 0 bases, with 16 bases lying between them. The CDR3 runs 16 residues. Germline CDR1 reads PRHDT; CDR2 reads FYEKMQ (reference sequence). The CDR3 nucleotides read TGTGCCAGCAGCTCGAGGCGGTCCCCTGCCTCCTACGAGCAGTACTTC. Encoded protein: CASSSRRSPASYEQYF.

This sequence joins TRBV11-3 and TRBJ2-1; possible D gene TRBD2, 6 bases. The germline V gene has CDR1 SGHNT and CDR2 YENEEA. There are 15 residues in the CDR3. V lost 3 bases to trimming and J lost 0 bases, with 9 bases between them. The CDR3 DNA reads as TGTGCCAGCAGCTTCGGAGGGCTCTCCTACAATGAGCAGTTCTTC. The encoded protein is CASSFGGLSYNEQFF. The full variable domain, in which reference TRBV11-3 and TRBJ2-1 provide the parts outside the CDR3, is EAGVVQSPRYKIIEKKQPVAFWCNPISGHNTLYWYLQNLGQGPELLIRYENEEAVDDSQLPKDRFSAERLKGVDSTLKIQPAELGDSAVYLCASSFGGLSYNEQFFGPGTRLTVL.

V and J are TRBV7-2 and TRBJ1-5, with a weak D call TRBD1 (6 bases). Germline CDR1 is SGHTA and CDR2 is FQGNSA. V was trimmed by 2 bases and J by 6 bases, leaving 11 bases between them. This CDR3 has 14 amino acids. In DNA form, the CDR3 reads TGTGCCAGCAGCTTATCCCCAGGGGTTCAGCCCCAGCATTTT. This sequence encodes CASSLSPGVQPQHF.

V is TRBV30 and J is TRBJ2-2, with D perhaps TRBD1 (6 bases). The CDR3 spans 13 residues. V lost 8 bases to trimming and J lost 5 bases, with 15 bases between them. Germline loops: CDR1 GTSNPN, CDR2 SVGIG (reference sequence). The CDR3 reads CAGQSQGTGELFF. In DNA form, the CDR3 reads TGTGCCGGGCAATCCCAGGGGACCGGGGAGCTGTTTTTT. The whole variable domain, filled in from reference TRBV30 and TRBJ2-2, reads SQTIHQWPATLVQPVGSPLSLECTVEGTSNPNLYWYRQAAGRGLQLLFYSVGIGQISSEVPQNLSASRPQDRQFILSSKKLLLSDSGFYLCAGQSQGTGELFFGEGSRLTVL.

DNA for the CDR3: TGTGCCAGCAGCTTGAGACGGGGACTGACTGAAGCTTTCTTT. Translation gives CASSLRRGLTEAFF. The rearrangement uses TRBV5-4 and TRBJ1-1; perhaps TRBD1 as D (5 bases). The CDR3 runs 14 residues. Germline lookup yields CDR1 SGHNT and CDR2 YYREEE (reference sequence). V lost 1 base and J 5 bases, leaving 12 bases between the germline ends.

The J gene is TRBJ2-7, the V gene TRBV5-4, with D possibly matching TRBD1 (6 bases). The germline V gene has CDR1 SGHNT and CDR2 YYREEE (reference sequence). With 4 bases removed from V and 7 bases from J, the gap between germline ends came to 15 bases. This CDR3 region has 13 residues. In DNA, the CDR3 is TGTGCCAGCAGCACGACAGGTTCGGAAGAGCAGTACTTC. It yields the protein CASSTTGSEEQYF.

In its sample, this clone was seen once. The rearrangement links TRBV5-1 to TRBJ2-3; 7 bases are a match to TRBD1. The V gene end was trimmed by 2 bases and the J gene end by 2 bases; junction bases not matched to a gene: 2. CDR3 length: 14 residues. The germline CDR1 and CDR2 sequences are SGHRS and YFSETQ. CDR3 in amino acids: CASSFDRATDTQYF. The CDR3 DNA follows: TGCGCCAGCAGCTTCGACAGGGCCACAGATACGCAGTATTTT.

The chain uses TRBV19 and TRBJ1-1; D is undetermined. The CDR3 sequence is 15 residues long. The germline V gene encodes CDR1 LNHDA and CDR2 SQIVND (reference sequence). Between the trimmed V and J ends, which lost 1 base and 5 bases, there was a span of 14 bases. CDR3 residues: CASSIGAGSATEAFF. The CDR3 bases are TGTGCCAGTAGTATAGGGGCAGGAAGCGCAACTGAAGCTTTCTTT.

The chain has TRBV5-1 and TRBJ2-6; D not certain. This CDR3 contains 15 residues. Germline-derived CDR1 and CDR2 are SGHRS and YFSETQ. Trimming took 1 base from V and 1 from J, leaving 6 bases between them. The CDR3 region has the DNA TGCGCCAGCAGCTTGACGGCATCTGGGGCCAACGTCCTGACTTTC. Translation: CASSLTASGANVLTF. The entire variable domain, with the rest obtained from reference TRBV5-1 and TRBJ2-6, is as follows: KAGVTQTPRYLIKTRGQQVTLSCSPISGHRSVSWYQQTPGQGLQFLFEYFSETQRNKGNFPGRFSGRQFSNSRSEMNVSTLELGDSALYLCASSLTASGANVLTFGAGSRLTVL.

V and J are TRBV18 and TRBJ2-7; D might be TRBD1 (6 bases). V shed 0 bases and J shed 6 bases, with 9 bases lying between them. CDR1 is KGHSH, CDR2 LQKENI, per germline. This CDR3 has 13 amino acids. In DNA, the CDR3 is TGTGCCAGCTCACCACCGGACAGTTCCGAGCAGTACTTC. Translating it yields CASSPPDSSEQYF.

V and J are TRBV6-5 and TRBJ2-2; D not certain. The CDR3 is made up of 13 amino acids. CDR1 and CDR2 from the germline V gene are MNHEY and SVGAGI. Trimming pared 4 bases from V and 0 bases from J, leaving 3 bases between. The CDR3 spells CASSSANTGELFF. The CDR3 DNA reads as TGTGCCAGCAGTTCGGCGAACACCGGGGAGCTGTTTTTT.

The chain employs TRBV5-1 and TRBJ1-5; D call uncertain. V lost 3 bases, J lost 3 bases, and 7 bases lay in between. Looked up from germline, CDR1 is SGHRS and CDR2 is YFSETQ. CDR3 length: 13 residues. DNA of the CDR3: TGCGCCAGCAGCTCCGGAATCAATCAGCCCCAGCATTTT. Residues: CASSSGINQPQHF.

The chain has TRBV7-2 and TRBJ1-3; D gene unclear. The CDR3 extends over 16 amino acids. Trimming cost V 5 bases and J 9 bases, with 23 bases left between them. CDR1 SGHTA and CDR2 FQGNSA come from the germline V gene. CDR3 in DNA: TGTGCCAGCAGCCCATCCCCGACGGATGCGAAGAGCACCATATATTTT. This translates into CASSPSPTDAKSTIYF.

The rearrangement links TRBV7-9 to TRBJ1-1; D not resolved. The V end was cut by 1 base, the J end by 1 base, with 7 bases between. The germline CDR1 and CDR2 sequences are SEHNR and FQNEAQ (reference sequence). This CDR3 has 14 residues. The CDR3 nucleotides are TGTGCCAGCAGCTTAGGTCAAACGAACACTGAAGCTTTCTTT. This gives the protein CASSLGQTNTEAFF.

The chain is built from TRBV6-5 and TRBJ1-2; 7 positions agree with TRBD1. This CDR3 is 13 amino acids long. Germline V gene lookup returns CDR1 MNHEY and CDR2 SVGAGI. The trim removed 6 bases at V and 5 bases at J, leaving 6 bases unmatched. CDR3 amino acids: CASSQTGAYGYTF. As DNA, the CDR3 is TGTGCCAGCAGCCAAACAGGGGCTTATGGCTACACCTTC.

The rearrangement uses TRBV11-3 and TRBJ1-1; D unresolved. Germline V gene lookup returns CDR1 SGHNT and CDR2 YENEEA. V lost 5 bases, J lost 0 bases, and 7 bases lay in between. This CDR3 has 13 amino acids. The DNA for the CDR3 is TGTGCCAGCAGCCCATCAGTGAACACTGAAGCTTTCTTT. Protein product: CASSPSVNTEAFF.

The chain couples TRBV18 to TRBJ2-3; tentatively, D is TRBD2 (5 bases). V dropped 4 bases and J dropped 5 bases, with 10 bases sitting between them. This CDR3 region has 13 residues. Germline V gene sequence: CDR1 KGHSH, CDR2 LQKENI. In nucleotides, the CDR3 is TGTGCCAGCTCACTTCTAGCAGGAGATACGCAGTATTTT. Residues: CASSLLAGDTQYF. Full variable domain (rest looked up from reference TRBV18 and TRBJ2-3): NAGVMQNPRHLVRRRGQEARLRCSPMKGHSHVYWYRQLPEEGLKFMVYLQKENIIDESGMPKERFSAEFPKEGPSILRIQQVVRGDSAAYFCASSLLAGDTQYFGPGTRLTVL.

The chain's CDR3 is CASSLDPAGSGRSEQYF. CDR3 bases: TGTGCCAGCAGCTTAGACCCGGCGGGTAGCGGGCGAAGTGAGCAGTACTTC. The chain carries TRBV7-2 and TRBJ2-7, with 7 positions matching TRBD2. V shed 1 base, J shed 7 bases, and the junction held 16 bases outside the gene matches. CDR1 is SGHTA, CDR2 FQGNSA, per germline. The CDR3 runs to 17 residues.